This T cell receptor beta chain is from a study of CD8 T cells in Susac syndrome. RNA was extracted with the RNeasy kit, and a quantity of roughly 0.5 to 1 ug was reverse transcribed using random hexamers. TCRdb re-called the immunoSEQ multiplex PCR reads with MiXCR, one entry per CDR3 protein. The data contain 250,000 to 300,000 distinct CDR3 sequences, about 91% of them singletons. Germline lookup yields CDR1 MNHEY and CDR2 SVGEGT. With 5 bases removed from V and 10 bases from J, the gap between germline ends came to 18 bases. The CDR3 spans 14 residues. The material sequenced was CD8+ T cells from PBMCs. The origin of this receptor is a human donor with multiple sclerosis. The chain combines TRBV6-2 or TRBV6-3 with TRBJ2-1; D is possibly TRBD1 (6 bases). CDR3 region: CASSTTLQGSEQFF. In DNA, the CDR3 is TGTGCCAGCAGTACTACCCTACAGGGTTCGGAGCAGTTCTTC.